This T cell receptor (beta chain) derives from a study of T-cell memory formation after mild COVID-19. Study as a whole: Largely, the TCR clusters proved donor specific. The study, taken as a whole, reports: Cross-reactive memory seemingly joined, as some responding clones were found in pre-infection memory.

Notes on this clonotype: The target antigen is unknown.

Amplification by 5'RACE using constant-segment primers produced TCR alpha and TCR beta cDNA libraries that carried sample barcodes and UMIs. In TCRdb, the 5' RACE reads were re-called with MiXCR into one record per CDR3 protein. The table lists around 140,000 distinct CDR3 sequences, 6% to 7% of them singletons. The ends lost 2 bases at V and 1 base at J; junction bases unmatched: 7. The CDR3 loop spans 17 amino acids. Germline CDR1 is LNHNV and CDR2 is YYDKDF (reference sequence). The sequencing input was PBMCs or a T cell subset sorted from them (not recorded which). The sequence derives from an adult woman who had mild COVID-19 (a few samples of this study predate the infection). Cell type and time point are not known. The chain recombines TRBV15 with TRBJ2-7, with 11 bases fitting TRBD2. In DNA form, the CDR3 reads TGTGCCACCAGCAGAACTATCGGGACTAGCGGTTCCTACGAGCAGTACTTC. Protein product: CATSRTIGTSGSYEQYF.